This TCR beta chain emerged from a study of blood T cell repertoires in COVID-19. Looking at the study overall: Sources were T cells, B-cell-depleted T cells, or PBMCs; the material itself was cDNA or gDNA.

Seattle enrolled patients during active infection and tracked them longitudinally. Methods used by the authors: The assay estimated nucleated cells by amplifying reference gene primers. Method: immunoSEQ multiplex PCR; TCRdb's copy keeps in-frame clones and lacks some. V, J and clone size were drawn from that table, and D and trimming were deduced from the DNA. The table shows some 300,000 clones, with just under 90% occurring only once. V was clipped by 2 bases and J by 1 base; unmatched bases: 5. The CDR3 spans 15 residues. The V gene's germline CDR1 is MNHEY and CDR2 SVGEGT. This chain joins TRBV6-2 or TRBV6-3 and TRBJ2-7, with 7 bases lining up with TRBD1. Sequencing was performed on peripheral blood. The sequence was obtained from a woman aged 25 to 45 with COVID-19, enrolled during active disease. CDR3 sequence: CASSYVGQLSYEQYF. CDR3 in DNA: TGTGCCAGCAGTTACGTGGGACAGCTGTCCTACGAGCAGTACTTC.